Listed here is a single T cell receptor (beta chain). This sample stems from a study of CD8 T cells in Susac syndrome. CDR3 size: 14 residues. With random hexamers, reverse transcription was performed on about 0.5 to 1 ug of RNA. TCRdb reanalysed the immunoSEQ multiplex PCR reads using MiXCR and keeps one entry per CDR3 protein. The sample has about 150,000 distinct CDR3 sequences; approximately 96% are singletons. The Susac syndrome patients fit the recently defined diagnostic criteria for definite or probable disease. The clonotype originates from a human donor with Susac syndrome. Sequencing was done on a sample of CD4+ T cells from PBMCs. The chain is built from TRBV21-1 and TRBJ2-2; TRBD1, the table's D call, was not compared with the DNA. TRBV21-1 counts as a pseudogene. CDR3 nucleotides: TGTGCCAGCACCACAGGGAAGGGGACCGGGGAGCTGTTTTTT. Amino acids: CASTTGKGTGELFF.